The clone carrying this T cell receptor beta chain was seen many times. Antigen: not known. TCRdb called the 5' RACE reads again in MiXCR, with one record for every CDR3 protein. The sample shows 380,000 or so distinct CDR3 sequences, approximately 14% of them seen only once. The source of the sample is a study of T-cell memory formation after mild COVID-19. The CDR3 length is 15 residues. The germline gives CDR1 MNHEY, CDR2 SVGEGT. The V gene lost 6 bases and the J gene lost 3 bases, with 15 bases spanning the gap. Whole-study results and caveats: Detection of some responders pre-infection suggested pre-existing cross-reactive memory T cells participated.

The sequenced sample was PBMCs or a T cell subset sorted from them (not recorded which). The TCR comes from a man between 18 and 35 years old who had mild COVID-19 (a few samples of this study predate the infection). Cell type and time point are not known. The V gene is TRBV6-2 or TRBV6-3, the J gene TRBJ1-5; a possible D gene is TRBD1 (6 bases). CDR3 sequence (DNA): TGTGCCAGCAGGACTCTCAGGGGATTCAATCAGCCCCAGCATTTT. The encoded protein is CASRTLRGFNQPQHF.